One and the same sample provided the 4 T cell receptor beta chains below, sequenced in a study of blood T cell repertoires in COVID-19. Sequencing used immunoSEQ multiplex PCR; TCRdb keeps in-frame clones, though not all of them. The repertoire consists of some 240,000 clones, with roughly 80% occurring once and the leading ten covering roughly a tenth. The specimen was peripheral blood. These TCRs come from an elderly woman with acute or convalescent COVID-19.

The J gene is TRBJ1-1, the V gene TRBV6-5, with TRBD1 as a possible D gene (5 bases). The V end lost 5 bases, the J end lost 1 base, and 11 bases lay between the germline ends. Germline V CDR1 and CDR2: MNHEY, SVGAGI. The CDR3 has 14 residues. This chain's CDR3 is CASSRQTQNTEAFF. In nucleotides, the CDR3 is TGTGCCAGCAGTCGACAGACCCAGAACACTGAAGCTTTCTTT.

This clone turned up a few times. The chain uses TRBV5-8 and TRBJ1-5, with TRBD1 as a possible D gene (6 bases). Trimming left V 5 bases short and J 3 bases short, with 18 bases between. There are 16 residues in the CDR3. CDR1 and CDR2 (germline): SGHTS, YDEGEE. The CDR3 region is CASRVRTATNNQPQHF. CDR3 nucleotides: TGTGCCAGCAGGGTGCGGACAGCGACTAACAATCAGCCCCAGCATTTT.

This clone was counted only a few times. The chain links TRBV6-2 or TRBV6-3 to TRBJ1-1, with a possible D match to TRBD1 (5 bases). The CDR3 is 15 amino acids. Germline V gene data show CDR1 as MNHEY and CDR2 as SVGEGT. V lost 0 bases and J lost 1, with 9 bases in between. The CDR3 reads CASSYSSQGNTEAFF. The DNA of the CDR3 is TGTGCCAGCAGTTACTCCAGTCAGGGGAACACTGAAGCTTTCTTT.

The chain joins TRBV27 to TRBJ1-2, with a weak D call TRBD1 (6 bases). CDR1 is MNHEY, CDR2 SMNVEV, per germline (reference sequence). This CDR3 contains 13 residues. V dropped 5 bases and J dropped 8 bases, with 15 bases sitting between them. This CDR3 is CASSPQGVGGYTF. CDR3 DNA: TGTGCCAGCAGTCCACAGGGTGTTGGGGGCTACACCTTC.